Below, 7 T cell receptor beta chains from the same sample are listed, as sequenced in a study of blood T cell repertoires in COVID-19. Here immunoSEQ multiplex PCR was the method, and the copy in TCRdb shows in-frame clones only, minus some. Of 70,000 or so clones listed, more than 75% are singletons. Sequencing was performed on peripheral blood. These TCRs come from a man in his fifties or sixties with acute or convalescent COVID-19.

The chain uses TRBV4-1 and TRBJ2-1, with 7 bases aligning to TRBD1. Trimming at V came to 3 bases and at J to 3 bases, leaving 5 bases not matched to a gene. The CDR3 contains 15 residues. The germline gives CDR1 MGHRA, CDR2 YSYEKL. The CDR3 loop reads CASSHLGQSYNEQFF. The CDR3 coding sequence is TGCGCCAGCAGCCATCTGGGACAGAGCTACAATGAGCAGTTCTTC.

The CDR3 DNA is TGTGCCAGCAGTGAGGCCAGGGGGCCTTCTGGAAACACCATATATTTT. This encodes CASSEARGPSGNTIYF. This sequence joins TRBV2 and TRBJ1-3; 8 bases align to TRBD1. This CDR3 has 16 amino acids. Germline V lookup: CDR1 SNHLY, CDR2 FYNNEI. V shed 3 bases and J 1 base; nucleotides not matched to a gene: 5.

The chain is built from TRBV3-1 (or the pseudogene TRBV3-2) and TRBJ2-1; D gene ambiguous. Per germline, CDR1 LGHDT and CDR2 YNNKEL (reference sequence). This CDR3 region has 12 residues. Trimming took off 2 bases at V and 5 bases at J, with 4 bases between the two ends. CDR3 DNA sequence: TGTGCCAGCAGCCAACTAAACAATGAGCAGTTCTTC. Protein product: CASSQLNNEQFF.

J is TRBJ1-1 and V is TRBV9, with D possibly being TRBD1 (6 bases). V was shortened by 0 bases and J by 3 bases, with 15 bases between the two germline ends. The CDR3 extends over 16 amino acids. Germline-derived CDR1 and CDR2 are SGDLS and YYNGEE. The CDR3: CASSVGMDSHDTEAFF. CDR3 sequence (DNA): TGTGCCAGCAGCGTAGGTATGGACAGCCATGACACTGAAGCTTTCTTT. The full variable domain, in which reference TRBV9 and TRBJ1-1 provide the parts outside the CDR3, is DSGVTQTPKHLITATGQRVTLRCSPRSGDLSVYWYQQSLDQGLQFLIQYYNGEERAKGNILERFSAQQFPDLHSELNLSSLELGDSALYFCASSVGMDSHDTEAFFGQGTRLTVV.

The CDR3 nucleotides are TGTGCCAGCAAGTGGGGGGGAACCCTCCACTTT. Its protein is CASKWGGTLHF. The chain has TRBV12-3 or TRBV12-4 and TRBJ1-6, with D possibly matching TRBD1 (5 bases). CDR3 length equals 11 residues. V was shortened by 7 bases and J by 14 bases, with 12 bases between the two germline ends.

This chain links TRBV28 with TRBJ1-5; possible D gene TRBD1, 5 bases. The CDR3 totals 14 residues. From germline, CDR1 is MDHEN and CDR2 SYDVKM. Trimming cost V 8 bases and J 6 bases, with 17 bases left between them. The CDR3: CASSTGQGRQPQHF. CDR3 sequence (DNA): TGTGCCAGCTCTACTGGGCAGGGTCGTCAGCCCCAGCATTTT.

Here the CDR3 DNA reads TGTGCCAGCAGTCCGATGGGCGATCAGCCCCAGCATTTT. This encodes CASSPMGDQPQHF. V usage is TRBV6-6 and J usage is TRBJ1-5; D remains unclear. Trimming removed 5 bases from V and 5 bases from J, with 10 bases in between. The CDR3 consists of 13 residues. Germline V gene sequence: CDR1 MNHNY, CDR2 SVGAGI (reference sequence).